One and the same sample provided the 29 T cell receptor beta chains below, sequenced in a study of monozygotic twins with inflammatory bowel disease. TCRdb reprocessed the 5' RACE reads and keeps a single row for each CDR3 protein, giving no DNA. Reported are approximately 400,000 distinct CDR3 sequences; the ten largest clones contain around 2.3%. The source material was blood. Source of these receptors: a human donor with ulcerative colitis or Crohn's disease, or a healthy co-twin of an affected twin (not recorded which).

This chain joins TRBV7-8 and TRBJ2-2; TCRdb's D call, TRBD2, is unchecked because there is no DNA. This CDR3 has 17 residues. Germline V gives CDR1 SGHVS, CDR2 FQNEAQ. The CDR3 reads CASSFPSGSFSTGELFF.

This sequence joins TRBV6-5 and TRBJ1-4; TCRdb outputs TRBD1, but without DNA this stays unchecked. The length of the CDR3 is 14 residues. Germline CDR1 reads MNHEY; CDR2 reads SVGAGI. CDR3 sequence reads: CASSYGGGGEKLFF.

The V call is TRBV12-3 or TRBV12-4, the J call TRBJ2-1; TCRdb reports TRBD2, a call that lacks DNA to check it against. This CDR3 has 15 residues. The chain's CDR3 is CASSPRGTSKDEQFF.

This chain joins TRBV6-5 and TRBJ2-5; the D call of TRBD1 rests on TCRdb alone, since no DNA is present to check it. This CDR3 has 15 residues. CDR1 is MNHEY, CDR2 SVGAGI, per germline. This CDR3 reads CASSYGGPPKETQYF.

The rearrangement uses TRBV7-2 and TRBJ2-7; TCRdb indicates TRBD1, and absent DNA this call remains unverified. The germline CDR1 and CDR2 sequences are SGHTA and FQGNSA. This CDR3 contains 17 residues. Here the CDR3 reads CASSLLSGGRLFYEQYF.

V gene TRBV12-3 or TRBV12-4 combines with J gene TRBJ1-5; without DNA, the TCRdb call of TRBD1 cannot be checked. This CDR3 is built from 14 residues. The CDR3 sequence: CASSAQGRRQPQHF.

The V and J genes are TRBV28 and TRBJ1-1; TCRdb designates TRBD1, a call that cannot be tested without DNA. CDR3 size: 14 residues. Looked up from germline, CDR1 is MDHEN and CDR2 is SYDVKM. The CDR3 loop is CATGNGGLGTEAFF.

CDR3: CASSTGTGPTGELFF. The J gene is TRBJ2-2, the V gene TRBV5-5; the TCRdb D gene call, TRBD1, has no DNA to confirm it. The CDR3 is 15 residues long. The germline CDR1 and CDR2 sequences are SGHKS and YYEKEE (reference sequence). The full variable domain, rest sourced from reference TRBV5-5 and TRBJ2-2, is DAGVTQSPTHLIKTRGQQVTLRCSPISGHKSVSWYQQVLGQGPQFIFQYYEKEERGRGNFPDRFSARQFPNYSSELNVNALLLGDSALYLCASSTGTGPTGELFFGEGSRLTVL.

The rearrangement links TRBV24-1 to TRBJ2-5. CDR1 and CDR2 (germline): KGHDR, SFDVKD. CDR3 size: 14 residues. The chain's CDR3 is CATSQAFDGETQYF.

The chain joins TRBV7-9 to TRBJ1-1. Germline V gene lookup returns CDR1 SEHNR and CDR2 FQNEAQ (reference sequence). The CDR3 consists of 17 residues. The CDR3 sequence is CASSLGGSNHRRTEAFF.

This chain joins TRBV5-4 and TRBJ1-3; TCRdb gives TRBD1 as the D gene, but with no DNA this cannot be confirmed. CDR3 length: 15 residues. CDR1 is SGHNT, CDR2 YYREEE, per germline (reference sequence). The CDR3 is CASSLAGQGGNTIYF. Filled out from reference TRBV5-4 and TRBJ1-3, the complete variable domain reads ETGVTQSPTHLIKTRGQQVTLRCSSQSGHNTVSWYQQALGQGPQFIFQYYREEENGRGNFPPRFSGLQFPNYSSELNVNALELDDSALYLCASSLAGQGGNTIYFGEGSWLTVV.

The chain employs TRBV20-1 and TRBJ2-7; lacking DNA, the TRBD2 call made by TCRdb goes unchecked. The CDR3 is made up of 13 amino acids. CDR1 DFQATT and CDR2 SNEGSKA come from the germline V gene (reference sequence). The chain's CDR3 is CSARRRGTYEQYF.

The V call is TRBV14, the J call TRBJ2-5. This CDR3 is built from 14 residues. Germline CDR1 is SGHDN and CDR2 is FVKESK. CDR3 in amino acids: CASSQGPVQETQYF.

V is TRBV10-3 and J is TRBJ2-7. CDR3 size: 13 residues. Germline values: CDR1 ENHRY, CDR2 SYGVKD. The CDR3 here is CAISESSPYEQYF.

The chain employs TRBV12-3 or TRBV12-4 and TRBJ1-5; the TCRdb D gene call, TRBD1, has no DNA to confirm it. The CDR3 spans 15 residues. CDR3 in amino acids: CASSFGQGGNQPQHF.

The rearrangement joins TRBV5-1 to TRBJ1-6. This CDR3 has 13 residues. Germline CDR1 and CDR2: SGHRS and YFSETQ. The CDR3 reads CASSFDGNSPLHF.

The chain uses TRBV9 and TRBJ2-7; TCRdb picks TRBD2, but there is no DNA to check that call. CDR3 length equals 15 residues. Germline V CDR1 and CDR2: SGDLS, YYNGEE. CDR3 protein: CASSESGTSVYEQYF. Full variable domain (rest looked up from reference TRBV9 and TRBJ2-7): DSGVTQTPKHLITATGQRVTLRCSPRSGDLSVYWYQQSLDQGLQFLIQYYNGEERAKGNILERFSAQQFPDLHSELNLSSLELGDSALYFCASSESGTSVYEQYFGPGTRLTVT.

This chain joins TRBV28 and TRBJ1-5. Germline V lookup: CDR1 MDHEN, CDR2 SYDVKM. This CDR3 comprises 12 residues. The CDR3 loop reads CASTDGVQPQHF.

The rearrangement links TRBV6-2 or TRBV6-3 to TRBJ2-2. This CDR3 spans 15 amino acids. The germline V gene has CDR1 MNHEY and CDR2 SVGEGT. CDR3 region: CASSYYTGRTGELFF.

The J gene is TRBJ2-1, the V gene TRBV11-2; TCRdb picks TRBD2, but there is no DNA to check that call. The CDR3 extends over 12 amino acids. The germline V gene encodes CDR1 SGHAT and CDR2 FQNNGV. The CDR3 loop is CASRRDPWEQFF.

CDR3: CASSPLTGQGHRSEKLFF. V and J are TRBV18 and TRBJ1-4; TCRdb proposes TRBD1, but this gene call is untestable without DNA. From germline, CDR1 is KGHSH and CDR2 LQKENI. This CDR3 spans 18 amino acids.

The chain is built from TRBV5-1 and TRBJ2-5. The CDR3 has 12 residues. CDR1 SGHRS and CDR2 YFSETQ come from the germline V gene. The chain's CDR3 is CASSLREETQYF.

CDR3 in amino acids: CSANLRQGNIQYF. The chain carries TRBV20-1 and TRBJ2-4; TCRdb picks TRBD1, but there is no DNA to check that call. Germline-derived CDR1 and CDR2 are DFQATT and SNEGSKA (reference sequence). The CDR3 has 13 residues.

The chain employs TRBV30 and TRBJ1-5. The length of the CDR3 is 15 residues. Germline assignment: CDR1 GTSNPN and CDR2 SVGIG (reference sequence). The CDR3 here is CAWNLQGGINQPQHF.

The chain employs TRBV27 and TRBJ2-1; no DNA is available, so the TRBD1 call from TCRdb remains unchecked. The CDR3 runs to 13 residues. CDR1 and CDR2 (germline): MNHEY, SMNVEV (reference sequence). The CDR3 is CASGGGGGYFKFF.

The chain employs TRBV7-9 and TRBJ2-5; TCRdb's D gene call, TRBD1, goes unchecked for lack of DNA. Germline V CDR1 and CDR2: SEHNR, FQNEAQ (reference sequence). CDR3 length equals 14 residues. CDR3 sequence reads: CASSFTRAWETQYF. The whole variable domain, remainder taken from reference TRBV7-9 and TRBJ2-5, is DTGVSQNPRHKITKRGQNVTFRCDPISEHNRLYWYRQTLGQGPEFLTYFQNEAQLEKSRLLSDRFSAERPKGSFSTLEIQRTEQGDSAMYLCASSFTRAWETQYFGPGTRLLVL.

The chain combines TRBV7-2 with TRBJ1-1. CDR1 and CDR2 (germline): SGHTA, FQGNSA. The CDR3 is 14 amino acids. The CDR3 loop is CASSLDYLNTEAFF.

This chain uses TRBV7-9 with TRBJ1-4; there is no DNA to check the TCRdb D call of TRBD1. CDR1 is SEHNR, CDR2 FQNEAQ, per germline (reference sequence). This CDR3 region has 13 residues. The CDR3 spells CASRDRAHEKLFF. The complete variable domain, with remaining parts taken from reference TRBV7-9 and TRBJ1-4, reads DTGVSQNPRHKITKRGQNVTFRCDPISEHNRLYWYRQTLGQGPEFLTYFQNEAQLEKSRLLSDRFSAERPKGSFSTLEIQRTEQGDSAMYLCASRDRAHEKLFFGSGTQLSVL.

The J gene is TRBJ2-5, the V gene TRBV2; there is no DNA to check the TCRdb D call of TRBD2. This CDR3 is built from 16 residues. CDR1 is SNHLY and CDR2 is FYNNEI in the germline V gene. CDR3 sequence reads: CASKGSGGLHLETQYF.